This TCR beta chain was found in a study of blood T cells in healthy people across ages (dated by TCRdb to 2015 to 2017). Regarding the research as a whole: In model experiments, template switching captured about one uniquely barcoded TCR beta cDNA molecule for every two T cells. Age-related changes in TCR beta repertoire diversity were measured in the study by deep sequencing normalized with unique cDNA molecular identifiers. To avoid experimental bias, donors of different ages were spread randomly across the sequencing lanes. Using the same blood draw, the study looked at two additional independent replicas of 1 million unique cDNA reads for two donors, one aged 18 to 29 and the other aged 80 or older. Donors were grouped into four age groups: young (average 16 years), middle-aged (about 40), aged (around 62) and long-lived (around 82). Broad study findings and their caveats: Bulk unsorted PBMC profiling prevented conclusive comparison of naive and antigen-experienced compartments. A strong correlation was found between observed TCR beta diversity and the percentage of naive T cells measured by flow cytometry. Estimates of total diversity from one million sequenced T cells were regarded as lower bounds and underestimates. The long-lived group showed more naive CD4+ T cells, fewer expanded clones and increased TCR diversity than the aged group, suggesting age selection. The CMV infection status of donors was not known, potentially confounding age-related changes in expanded clonotypes. As age increased, observed TCR beta diversity per million T cells dropped in a roughly linear way, and a significant reduction was already evident by age 40.

To note about this clonotype: Its antigen remains unidentified. Per-base quality was not reported, and no clone a single base away is much larger than it.

Libraries came from 5' RACE. The sample was run on an Illumina HiSeq 2500. A second PCR of about 6 to 12 cycles was run with a J-beta primer mix and a sample-barcoded 5' primer. A template-switch 5' adaptor carrying 12 random nucleotides introduced a unique molecular identifier onto each TCR beta cDNA molecule. Each sample yielded at least 3 million CDR3-containing paired-end reads. First-strand cDNA was synthesized from all RNA with the Mint cDNA synthesis kit, primed by a TRBC-specific oligonucleotide. After uracil-DNA glycosylase treatment, a first 18-cycle PCR used universal primers M1SS and BC2_uni_R on all cDNA. On the study's bioinformatics: Each sample was normalized by randomly selecting 1 million high-quality reads, each carrying a distinct molecular identifier. Reads with shared molecular identifiers were discarded instead of being binned into consensus sequences. MiTCR, run with a Q25 quality threshold and the strictest error-elimination algorithm, handled CDR3 identification, clonotype clustering and error correction. A nonparametric unseen species model with Euler transformation was used to estimate a lower bound on total TCR beta diversity. Starting from the raw public reads, TCRdb applied fastp trimming at Q25, assembled clones with MiXCR and retained in-frame beta chains. Every distinct CDR3 protein forms one entry, paired with its most common genes and DNA. The V and J calls follow TCRdb's processing rather than the paper's. Within this sample are some 1.4 million distinct CDR3 sequences, with about 43% of them counted one time only. Roughly 7.9% of the sample is in the top ten clones.

Relative to germline, V is 1 base shorter and J is 2 bases shorter, with 11 bases between their ends. In the germline V gene, CDR1 corresponds to MGHDK and CDR2 to SYGVNS. Including the terminal cysteine and phenylalanine, the CDR3 comprises 15 residues. Solely the CDR3 DNA is kept, with 45 bases framed from the first base. The roughly 39 donors, aged 6 to 90 years, were systemically healthy Caucasian individuals from Russia. Approximately 9.3 milliliters of peripheral blood were collected from each donor into EDTA-treated Vacutainer tubes. PBMCs were isolated by Ficoll-Paque density-gradient centrifugation, with at least 7 million obtained per sample. Total RNA was extracted from PBMCs with Trizol reagent, with at least 6 micrograms obtained per sample. Naive CD45RAhigh/CD27high T cell percentages were measured by flow cytometry on a PBMC aliquot from every donor.

The V and J genes are TRBV25-1 and TRBJ1-2, and perhaps TRBD1 as D gene, on 6 matching bases. The sequencing input was blood. This sequence was found in a woman under 30 in good health. The CDR3: CASSEWGGANYGYTF. At the DNA level, the sequence is TGTGCCAGCAGTGAATGGGGGGGGGCCAACTATGGCTACACCTTC.